Below are 23 T cell receptor beta chains sequenced from a single sample in a study of cytomegalovirus exposure and HLA in healthy donors. Researchers ran the PCR with 60 Vbeta and 13 Jbeta primers. Libraries were prepared by immunoSEQ multiplex PCR; TCRdb keeps only in-frame clonotypes and omits some of them. In the table there are 180,000 or so clones, around 80% of which are singletons. The sample comprised PBMCs. The origin of the receptors is a woman aged 25 to 45 in good health and CMV-seronegative.

In this sample, this clone turned up a few times. This CDR3 reads CASSQEHLRGNEQFF. The CDR3 bases are TGCGCCAGCAGCCAAGAGCACCTGCGGGGAAATGAGCAGTTCTTC. The V gene is TRBV4-1, the J gene TRBJ2-1; D is perhaps TRBD2 (6 bases). The germline V and J ends were trimmed by 0 bases and 7 bases, with 13 bases remaining between them. Germline-derived CDR1 and CDR2 are MGHRA and YSYEKL. This CDR3 has 15 amino acids.

CDR3 loop: CASSLRSGVPNSPLHF. The CDR3 DNA reads TGTGCCAGCAGCTTGAGAAGCGGGGTCCCTAATTCACCCCTCCACTTT. This rearrangement joins TRBV5-4 to TRBJ1-6, with unresolved D. With 1 base removed from V and 6 bases from J, the gap between germline ends came to 14 bases. From germline, CDR1 is SGHNT and CDR2 YYREEE (reference sequence). The length of the CDR3 is 16 residues.

V usage is TRBV4-3 and J usage is TRBJ2-7; 10 positions match TRBD1. CDR1 and CDR2 from the germline V gene are LGHNA and YSLEER. The CDR3 runs to 15 residues. V shed 1 base, J shed 6 bases, and the junction held 6 bases outside the gene matches. The DNA of the CDR3 is TGCGCCAGCAGCCAAGCCGGGACAGGGGTCGGCGAGCAGTACTTC. Encoded protein: CASSQAGTGVGEQYF.

The gene calls are TRBV2 and TRBJ1-5, with no clear D. Deletions cut 5 bases from V and 1 base from J, with 15 bases between. This CDR3 region has 16 residues. Germline CDR1 is SNHLY and CDR2 is FYNNEI. The CDR3 region has the DNA TGTGCCAGCAGTTTCGAAGGCGGAGGGAGCAATCAGCCCCAGCATTTT. Translated, it gives CASSFEGGGSNQPQHF.

The chain joins TRBV5-6 to TRBJ1-2; D remains ambiguous. The germline V gene encodes CDR1 SGHDT and CDR2 YYEEEE. The CDR3 extends over 14 amino acids. Trimming shortened V by 2 bases and J by 0 bases, and 8 bases separated the two germline ends. The CDR3 coding sequence is TGTGCCAGCAGCTTCCGGTTAGCTAACTATGGCTACACCTTC. This encodes CASSFRLANYGYTF.

The V and J genes are TRBV5-8 and TRBJ2-2, with a possible D match to TRBD2 (5 bases). This CDR3 has 15 amino acids. The germline gives CDR1 SGHTS, CDR2 YDEGEE. V lost 0 bases and J lost 6, with 12 bases in between. CDR3 nucleotide sequence: TGTGCCAGCAGCTTGGGGCAGGCGAGGGCCGGGGAGCTGTTTTTT. Residues: CASSLGQARAGELFF.

The chain couples TRBV7-3 to TRBJ1-2; 7 bases match TRBD1. This CDR3 is built from 15 residues. With V trimmed by 1 base and J by 6 bases, 8 bases remained unmatched. Germline values: CDR1 SGHTA, CDR2 FQGTGA. The CDR3 DNA follows: TGTGCCAGCAGCTTAAGGGACAGCCCATCGGATGGCTACACCTTC. Its translation: CASSLRDSPSDGYTF.

The gene calls are TRBV5-1 and TRBJ2-2; D might be TRBD2 (6 bases). Trimming removed 2 bases at V and 4 bases at J, with 15 bases between. Germline CDR1 and CDR2: SGHRS and YFSETQ. The CDR3 runs to 16 residues. The DNA of the CDR3 is TGCGCCAGCAGCTTACTCCCTGGGGGAGGCACCGGGGAGCTGTTTTTT. It translates to CASSLLPGGGTGELFF.

The rearrangement uses TRBV7-9 and TRBJ1-2, with 7 bases identical to TRBD1. This CDR3 is built from 13 residues. J gave up 8 bases and V 2 bases, and 5 bases lay outside the gene matches. Germline V lookup: CDR1 SEHNR, CDR2 FQNEAQ (reference sequence). Here the CDR3 DNA reads TGTGCCAGCAGCTTAATGACAGGGCCGGGCTACACCTTC. Its translation is CASSLMTGPGYTF.

The rearrangement links TRBV4-1 to TRBJ2-7; D not certain. Trimming took off 1 base at V and 1 base at J, with 5 bases between the two ends. CDR1 MGHRA and CDR2 YSYEKL come from the germline V gene. This CDR3 spans 13 amino acids. The CDR3 coding sequence is TGCGCCAGCAGCCAAGGCTATTCCTACGAGCAGTACTTC. Residues: CASSQGYSYEQYF.

This clone was seen more than once but under ten times. One end of the junction does not line up with germline, which may come from a read error. The chain carries TRBV18 and TRBJ2-3, with 9 positions matching TRBD2. Germline V gene sequence: CDR1 KGHSH, CDR2 LQKENI. The CDR3 loop spans 15 amino acids. The chain's CDR3 is CASSPRLGASGAQYF. CDR3 DNA sequence: TGTGCCAGCTCTCCACGTCTGGGCGCTAGCGGGGCGCAGTATTTT.

The genes are TRBV6-8 and TRBJ1-2, with TRBD1 identical over 8 bases. Germline CDR1 reads MNHGY; CDR2 reads SAAAGT. This CDR3 has 15 amino acids. Trimming removed 11 bases from V and 6 bases from J; junction bases left unmatched: 17. The CDR3: CACPGETGEKNGYTF. The CDR3 DNA reads as TGTGCCTGCCCAGGCGAGACAGGGGAGAAGAATGGCTACACCTTC.

This chain links TRBV7-2 with TRBJ1-6, with D uncertain. CDR1 is SGHTA and CDR2 is FQGNSA in the germline V gene. Trimming pared 1 base from V and 10 bases from J, leaving 14 bases between. There are 15 residues in the CDR3. CDR3: CASSLESGGGSPLHF. The CDR3 nucleotides are TGTGCCAGCAGCTTAGAAAGCGGAGGAGGCTCACCCCTCCACTTT.

The chain couples TRBV6-1 to TRBJ1-2; no definite D call. This CDR3 region has 15 residues. V lost 4 bases to trimming and J lost 5 bases, with 17 bases between them. From germline, CDR1 is MNHNS and CDR2 SASEGT. CDR3 bases: TGTGCCAGCAGTGGGGAGAAGGGATCCGGGTATGGCTACACCTTC. Translated, it gives CASSGEKGSGYGYTF.

This rearrangement joins TRBV18 to TRBJ1-1; 8 bases are a match to TRBD1. Germline loops: CDR1 KGHSH, CDR2 LQKENI. The CDR3 covers 14 residues. V was clipped by 6 bases and J by 1 base; unmatched bases: 4. The CDR3 loop is CASSSTGGNTEAFF. CDR3 nucleotides: TGTGCCAGCTCCTCCACAGGGGGGAACACTGAAGCTTTCTTT. Full variable domain (outside the CDR3, taken from reference TRBV18 and TRBJ1-1): NAGVMQNPRHLVRRRGQEARLRCSPMKGHSHVYWYRQLPEEGLKFMVYLQKENIIDESGMPKERFSAEFPKEGPSILRIQQVVRGDSAAYFCASSSTGGNTEAFFGQGTRLTVV.

The V call is TRBV2, the J call TRBJ1-3; no reliable D call. In germline, CDR1 is SNHLY, CDR2 FYNNEI. CDR3 length: 15 amino acids. Trimming left V 7 bases short and J 0 bases short, with 13 bases between. The CDR3 DNA follows: TGTGCCAGCATGACGAACAGAATCTCTGGAAACACCATATATTTT. It encodes CASMTNRISGNTIYF.

This chain joins TRBV9 and TRBJ1-5; a possible D gene is TRBD1 (6 bases). Trimming removed 0 bases from V and 7 bases from J, with 20 bases in between. The CDR3 spans 17 residues. Germline CDR1 SGDLS, CDR2 YYNGEE. CDR3 sequence (DNA): TGTGCCAGCAGCGTAGCTGAGAAGCAGGGGAGACTCCAGCCCCAGCATTTT. This codes for CASSVAEKQGRLQPQHF.

This clone was seen just once. V usage is TRBV6-4 and J usage is TRBJ1-5; a weak D match, TRBD1 (6 bases). CDR3 length equals 15 residues. Germline CDR1 MRHNA, CDR2 SNTAGT. The V end was cut by 5 bases, the J end by 3 bases, with 14 bases between. CDR3 amino acids: CASSSLSGDNQPQHF. DNA for the CDR3: TGTGCCAGCAGTTCTCTTTCAGGGGACAATCAGCCCCAGCATTTT.

The chain employs TRBV5-1 and TRBJ1-3, with 8 bases that match TRBD1. The germline V gene encodes CDR1 SGHRS and CDR2 YFSETQ. This CDR3 region has 17 residues. J gave up 3 bases and V 4 bases, and 12 bases lay outside the gene matches. CDR3 DNA sequence: TGCGCCAGCAGCCCGCGGGACAGGACAGCCGGTGGAAACACCATATATTTT. Its protein product is CASSPRDRTAGGNTIYF.

V usage is TRBV2 and J usage is TRBJ1-5; TRBD1 agrees at 8 bases. Trimming took 6 bases from V and 7 from J; bases not matched to a gene: 8. Germline V gene data show CDR1 as SNHLY and CDR2 as FYNNEI. The CDR3 runs to 14 residues. CDR3 in amino acids: CASSRGQGLQPQHF. The CDR3 DNA is TGTGCCAGCAGCCGAGGACAGGGACTACAGCCCCAGCATTTT.

This chain connects TRBV7-9 to TRBJ2-5; weak D call: TRBD1 (5 bases). This CDR3 region has 14 residues. Trimming left V 6 bases short and J 8 bases short, with 19 bases between. The germline gives CDR1 SEHNR, CDR2 FQNEAQ (reference sequence). The CDR3 DNA is TGTGCCAGCAGGTTTGGGGCTCCCGCCTCAACCCAGTACTTC. Its protein is CASRFGAPASTQYF.

The chain has TRBV5-6 and TRBJ2-7; TRBD1 aligns across 8 bases. CDR1 is SGHDT, CDR2 YYEEEE, per germline. The CDR3 is made up of 12 amino acids. V lost 7 bases, J lost 2 bases, and 2 bases stayed unmatched. This CDR3 is CASGQGPYEQYF. The CDR3 coding sequence is TGTGCCAGCGGACAGGGCCCCTACGAGCAGTACTTC. The full variable domain, completed using reference TRBV5-6 and TRBJ2-7, is DAGVTQSPTHLIKTRGQQVTLRCSPKSGHDTVSWYQQALGQGPQFIFQYYEEEERQRGNFPDRFSGHQFPNYSSELNVNALLLGDSALYLCASGQGPYEQYFGPGTRLTVT.

The V and J genes are TRBV6-1 and TRBJ2-3; 7 bases fit TRBD2. Trimming at V came to 2 bases and at J to 3 bases, leaving 8 bases not matched to a gene. CDR1 is MNHNS, CDR2 SASEGT, per germline. The CDR3 sequence is 16 residues long. CDR3 residues: CASSEWPSGATDTQYF. The DNA of the CDR3 is TGTGCCAGCAGTGAATGGCCTAGCGGTGCGACAGATACGCAGTATTTT.